These T cell receptor beta chains were read from a single sample in a study of regulatory T cells in long-lasting Graves disease. One entry per CDR3 protein results from TCRdb running MiXCR on the multiplex PCR reads. This table has about 620,000 distinct CDR3 sequences, under 20% appearing once. These data were likewise used in another study, on T cells in Graves' hyperthyroidism and ophthalmopathy.

Sequencing was performed on peripheral blood mononuclear cells (PBMCs), taken at new diagnosis, from a patient treated with antithyroid drugs. These TCRs come from a woman in her thirties with Graves disease. Each CDR3 is given with its conserved first and last residue. Each record gives: D gene, clone size, J gene, CDR3 length, V gene, CDR3 protein, CDR3 DNA. D genes are given only for firm matches. Clone size, where shown, is once, few, many, or a class for clones that have expanded.

D: NA; size: NA; J: TRBJ2-5; length: 15; V: TRBV3-1; CDR3: CASSQDGYQRETQYF; DNA: TGTGCCAGCAGCCAAGACGGGTACCAAAGGGAGACCCAGTACTTC
D: NA; size: many; J: TRBJ1-1; length: 14; V: TRBV18; CDR3: CASSPDSLNTEAFF; DNA: TGTGCCAGCAGCCCGGACAGCCTGAACACTGAAGCTTTCTTT
D: NA; size: many; J: TRBJ1-5; length: 13; V: TRBV10-2; CDR3: CASRDGSNQPQHF; DNA: TGCGCCAGCAGGGACGGGAGCAATCAGCCCCAGCATTTT
D: TRBD2; size: many; J: TRBJ2-1; length: 14; V: TRBV11-2; CDR3: CASSLASGYNEQFF; DNA: TGTGCCAGCAGCTTAGCTAGCGGATACAATGAGCAGTTCTTC
D: NA; size: NA; J: TRBJ2-3; length: 13; V: TRBV7-9; CDR3: CASSPDVTDTQYF; DNA: TGTGCCAGCAGCCCAGACGTTACAGATACGCAGTATTTT
D: NA; size: few; J: TRBJ1-4; length: 14; V: TRBV20-1; CDR3: CSARAPGRNEKLFF; DNA: TGCAGTGCTAGAGCGCCGGGAAGGAATGAAAAACTGTTTTTT
D: TRBD2; size: few; J: TRBJ2-5; length: 15; V: TRBV5-1; CDR3: CASSSSGSGEETQYF; DNA: TGCGCCAGCAGCTCTAGCGGGAGTGGGGAAGAGACCCAGTACTTC
D: NA; size: NA; J: TRBJ2-1; length: 15; V: TRBV5-6; CDR3: CASSFGAPAYNEQFF; DNA: TGTGCCAGCAGCTTCGGAGCGCCCGCCTACAATGAGCAGTTCTTC
D: NA; size: many; J: TRBJ1-2; length: 15; V: TRBV28; CDR3: CASSTFSSAHYGYTF; DNA: TGTGCCAGCAGTACCTTCAGTTCGGCCCACTATGGCTACACCTTC
D: NA; size: few; J: TRBJ1-1; length: 12; V: TRBV30; CDR3: CAWRRSITEAFF; DNA: TGTGCCTGGAGACGTTCTATCACAGAAGCTTTCTTT
D: TRBD1; size: many; J: TRBJ1-3; length: 14; V: TRBV10-1; CDR3: CASSERGPGNTIYF; DNA: TGCGCCAGCAGTGAGAGGGGGCCTGGAAACACCATATATTTT
D: TRBD1; size: many; J: TRBJ1-2; length: 15; V: TRBV3-1; CDR3: CASSQGQGAAYGYTF; DNA: TGTGCCAGCAGCCAAGGACAGGGGGCCGCGTATGGCTACACCTTC
D: TRBD2; size: many; J: TRBJ2-1; length: 16; V: TRBV27; CDR3: CASSLGRESGYNEQFF; DNA: TGTGCCAGCAGTTTAGGGCGGGAGAGCGGGTACAATGAGCAGTTCTTC
D: NA; size: many; J: TRBJ1-5; length: 15; V: TRBV6-1; CDR3: CASSEWVRGNQPQHF; DNA: TGTGCCAGCAGTGAATGGGTTCGGGGAAATCAGCCCCAGCATTTT
D: NA; size: NA; J: TRBJ1-3; length: 16; V: TRBV18; CDR3: CASSPSVGDSGNTIYF; DNA: TGTGCCAGCTCACCATCCGTTGGAGATTCTGGAAACACCATATATTTT
D: TRBD1; size: many; J: TRBJ2-2; length: 15; V: TRBV6-1; CDR3: CASTHRDRSTGELFF; DNA: TGTGCCAGCACCCATCGGGACAGATCCACCGGGGAGCTGTTTTTT
D: NA; size: many; J: TRBJ1-1; length: 13; V: TRBV5-1; CDR3: CASSLVGRREAFF; DNA: TGCGCCAGCAGCTTGGTCGGACGTCGTGAAGCTTTCTTT
D: TRBD1; size: many; J: TRBJ1-1; length: 14; V: TRBV6-1; CDR3: CASRVQGDNTEAFF; DNA: TGTGCCAGCAGGGTACAGGGGGATAACACTGAAGCTTTCTTT
D: NA; size: few; J: TRBJ2-5; length: 16; V: TRBV5-1; CDR3: CASANLPTGSQETQYF; DNA: TGCGCCAGCGCTAACCTGCCGACAGGATCCCAAGAGACCCAGTACTTC
D: NA; size: many; J: TRBJ2-1; length: 15; V: TRBV28; CDR3: CASSPFRSSYNEQFF; DNA: TGTGCCAGCAGCCCCTTTAGGAGCTCCTACAATGAGCAGTTCTTC
D: TRBD2; size: few; J: TRBJ2-3; length: 15; V: TRBV24-1; CDR3: CATSGGLADTDTQYF; DNA: TGTGCCACCAGTGGGGGACTAGCGGACACAGATACGCAGTATTTT
D: NA; size: NA; J: TRBJ2-1; length: 15; V: TRBV20-1; CDR3: CSARDLTKQNPEQFF; DNA: TGCAGTGCTAGAGATCTGACTAAACAAAACCCTGAGCAGTTCTTC
D: NA; size: NA; J: TRBJ2-1; length: 14; V: TRBV10-3; CDR3: CASFSMNGDNEQFF; DNA: TGTGCCAGCTTTTCCATGAACGGGGACAATGAGCAGTTCTTC
D: NA; size: few; J: TRBJ2-1; length: 14; V: TRBV10-3; CDR3: CAISESTRANEQFF; DNA: TGTGCCATCAGTGAGTCGACTCGGGCAAATGAGCAGTTCTTC
D: TRBD2; size: few; J: TRBJ2-3; length: 14; V: TRBV28; CDR3: CAISLGGLTDTQYF; DNA: TGTGCCATCTCACTGGGAGGGCTCACAGATACGCAGTATTTT
D: NA; size: NA; J: TRBJ2-1; length: 14; V: TRBV27; CDR3: CASSEGSSYNGQFF; DNA: TGTGCCAGCTCCGAGGGTAGCTCCTACAATGGGCAGTTCTTC
D: NA; size: NA; J: TRBJ2-5; length: 16; V: TRBV28; CDR3: CASSLLAGPLGETQYF; DNA: TGTGCCAGCAGTTTATTGGCGGGACCCCTAGGGGAGACCCAGTACTTC
D: NA; size: NA; J: TRBJ2-3; length: 13; V: TRBV5-5; CDR3: CASSSWVGYTQYF; DNA: TGTGCCAGCAGCTCCTGGGTGGGGTACACGCAGTATTTT
D: TRBD2; size: many; J: TRBJ2-1; length: 16; V: TRBV3-1; CDR3: CASSQGTSGSRNEQFF; DNA: TGTGCCAGCAGCCAAGGTACTAGCGGGAGTAGAAATGAGCAGTTCTTC
D: TRBD2; size: many; J: TRBJ2-5; length: 13; V: TRBV2; CDR3: CASRDGRGQTQYF; DNA: TGTGCCAGCAGGGACGGGAGGGGTCAGACCCAGTACTTC
D: NA; size: many; J: TRBJ1-5; length: 16; V: TRBV27; CDR3: CASSGNTVGGNQPQHF; DNA: TGTGCCAGCAGTGGTAATACAGTAGGCGGCAATCAGCCCCAGCATTTT
D: NA; size: NA; J: TRBJ2-3; length: 13; V: TRBV24-1; CDR3: CATSDLGSDTQYF; DNA: TGTGCCACCAGTGATTTAGGTTCTGATACGCAGTATTTT
D: NA; size: NA; J: TRBJ2-6; length: 16; V: TRBV6-1; CDR3: CASQKVGGSGANVLTF; DNA: TGTGCCAGCCAGAAGGTGGGGGGATCTGGGGCCAACGTCCTGACTTTC
D: NA; size: many; J: TRBJ2-1; length: 15; V: TRBV7-3; CDR3: CASSLYSDSYNEQFF; DNA: TGTGCCAGCAGCTTATACTCGGACTCCTACAATGAGCAGTTCTTC
D: NA; size: few; J: TRBJ1-1; length: 13; V: TRBV30; CDR3: CAWSVTWNTEAFF; DNA: TGTGCCTGGAGTGTTACTTGGAACACTGAAGCTTTCTTT
D: NA; size: many; J: TRBJ2-7; length: 13; V: TRBV28; CDR3: CASRVPTGYEQYF; DNA: TGTGCCAGCAGGGTACCGACTGGATACGAGCAGTACTTC
D: TRBD1; size: NA; J: TRBJ1-5; length: 14; V: TRBV20-1; CDR3: CSAIKGARNQPQHF; DNA: TGCAGTGCTATCAAGGGGGCGCGAAATCAGCCCCAGCATTTT
D: NA; size: few; J: TRBJ1-5; length: 14; V: TRBV20-1; CDR3: CSANQDTENQPQHF; DNA: TGCAGTGCTAATCAGGACACGGAAAATCAGCCCCAGCATTTT
D: NA; size: NA; J: TRBJ2-4; length: 21; V: TRBV30; CDR3: CAWSVRRTSLRSTLAKNIQYF; DNA: TGTGCCTGGAGTGTACGTAGGACTTCGCTACGATCCACCCTAGCCAAAAACATTCAGTACTTC
D: NA; size: once; J: TRBJ1-5; length: 15; V: TRBV7-9; CDR3: CASSLGHLKDQPQHF; DNA: TGTGCCAGCAGCTTGGGACATTTGAAGGATCAGCCCCAGCATTTT
D: NA; size: few; J: TRBJ2-5; length: 15; V: TRBV11-2; CDR3: CASSFINRRVETQYF; DNA: TGTGCCAGCAGTTTTATTAACAGGAGGGTTGAGACCCAGTACTTC
D: TRBD2; size: many; J: TRBJ2-1; length: 15; V: TRBV27; CDR3: CASSKGTSGYNEQFF; DNA: TGTGCCAGCAGTAAAGGGACTAGCGGTTACAATGAGCAGTTCTTC
D: NA; size: many; J: TRBJ2-3; length: 18; V: TRBV7-3; CDR3: CASSFYPIGSDSTDTQYF; DNA: TGTGCCAGCAGCTTCTATCCTATCGGTAGCGACAGCACAGATACGCAGTATTTT
D: NA; size: few; J: TRBJ2-5; length: 14; V: TRBV28; CDR3: CASSLFSGEETQYF; DNA: TGTGCCAGCAGTTTGTTTTCGGGAGAAGAGACCCAGTACTTC
D: NA; size: NA; J: TRBJ2-3; length: 15; V: TRBV6-1; CDR3: CASRKYGQNTDTQYF; DNA: TGTGCCAGCCGGAAATACGGACAGAACACAGATACGCAGTATTTT
D: TRBD1; size: few; J: TRBJ1-2; length: 15; V: TRBV6-5; CDR3: CASSYSEQGWYGYTF; DNA: TGTGCCAGCAGTTACTCAGAACAGGGGTGGTATGGCTACACCTTC
D: NA; size: NA; J: TRBJ1-3; length: 18; V: TRBV5-5; CDR3: CASSLTETGAFSGNTIYF; DNA: TGTGCCAGCAGCTTGACCGAGACAGGAGCCTTCTCTGGAAACACCATATATTTT